Listed here are 9 T cell receptor beta chains from one sample, sequenced in a study of cytomegalovirus exposure and HLA in healthy donors. The PCR employed 60 Vbeta primers together with 13 Jbeta primers. This table comes from immunoSEQ multiplex PCR, and its TCRdb copy is limited to in-frame clones, with some not included. Of over 70,000 clones in the sample, over 75% were seen once. The sample taken for sequencing was PBMCs. The receptor source for this set is a man aged 18 to 30 in good health and CMV-seronegative.

This clone has just one count. The chain employs TRBV6-5 and TRBJ1-1, with a possible D match to TRBD1 (6 bases). CDR3 size: 14 residues. The V end lost 5 bases, the J end lost 2 bases, and 12 bases lay between the germline ends. Germline lookup yields CDR1 MNHEY and CDR2 SVGAGI. CDR3 DNA: TGTGCCAGCAGTCTTGGGGGCAGCAACACTGAAGCTTTCTTT. Amino acid sequence: CASSLGGSNTEAFF.

The chain couples TRBV7-9 to TRBJ2-1; 10 bases fit TRBD2. Germline CDR1 and CDR2: SEHNR and FQNEAQ (reference sequence). CDR3 length: 15 amino acids. The junction had 6 bases not matched to a gene; V was cut back by 4 bases and J by 6 bases. CDR3 sequence reads: CASSSTSGVSNEQFF. CDR3 coding DNA: TGTGCCAGCAGCTCCACTAGCGGGGTTAGCAATGAGCAGTTCTTC.

The chain is built from TRBV4-1 and TRBJ1-4; D is uncertain. Germline CDR1 MGHRA, CDR2 YSYEKL. CDR3 length: 16 residues. The ends were cut back, 0 bases at V and 8 bases at J, with 16 bases in the middle. The CDR3 sequence is CASSQDPDNRWEKLFF. The CDR3 DNA sequence: TGCGCCAGCAGCCAAGATCCCGACAACAGATGGGAAAAACTGTTTTTT.

V gene TRBV5-1 combines with J gene TRBJ2-2, with 9 bases fitting TRBD2. The CDR3 sequence is 17 residues long. In germline, CDR1 is SGHRS, CDR2 YFSETQ. V shed 0 bases and J 10 bases; nucleotides not matched to a gene: 13. The CDR3 DNA reads as TGCGCCAGCAGCTTGGCCGTGGGCGGGGGGGCCCGAATGGAGCTGTTTTTT. This codes for CASSLAVGGGARMELFF.

This chain links TRBV10-3 with TRBJ1-1, with TRBD1 identical over 8 bases. Germline V CDR1 and CDR2: ENHRY, SYGVKD. The CDR3 sequence is 12 residues long. V shed 11 bases, J shed 4 bases, and the junction held 6 bases outside the gene matches. In nucleotides, the CDR3 is TGTGCCGGTGGACAGGGCGGCACTGAAGCTTTCTTT. It yields the protein CAGGQGGTEAFF.

V is TRBV29-1 and J is TRBJ2-4, with TRBD2 matching over 7 bases. CDR1 and CDR2 from the germline V gene are SQVTM and ANQGSEA. J gave up 0 bases and V 4 bases, and 6 bases lay outside the gene matches. The CDR3 spans 15 residues. Written as DNA, the CDR3 is TGCAGCGTTGCCGACCGGGGGGTAGCCAAAAACATTCAGTACTTC. Residues: CSVADRGVAKNIQYF.

This chain links TRBV5-1 with TRBJ2-2; 7 nucleotides agree with TRBD1. The CDR3 covers 15 residues. In germline, CDR1 is SGHRS, CDR2 YFSETQ. J was trimmed by 3 bases and V by 4 bases; bases with no gene match: 6. This chain's CDR3 is CASSPTGFDTGELFF. The CDR3 nucleotides read TGCGCCAGCAGCCCGACAGGGTTTGACACCGGGGAGCTGTTTTTT.

The V call is TRBV30, the J call TRBJ2-6; D is unresolved. This CDR3 spans 15 amino acids. Trimming pared 2 bases from V and 0 bases from J, leaving 8 bases between. Germline V gene lookup returns CDR1 GTSNPN and CDR2 SVGIG (reference sequence). Here the CDR3 reads CAWSPPYSGANVLTF. The CDR3 DNA reads as TGTGCCTGGAGTCCTCCCTACTCTGGGGCCAACGTCCTGACTTTC. Drawing the rest from reference TRBV30 and TRBJ2-6, the complete variable domain is SQTIHQWPATLVQPVGSPLSLECTVEGTSNPNLYWYRQAAGRGLQLLFYSVGIGQISSEVPQNLSASRPQDRQFILSSKKLLLSDSGFYLCAWSPPYSGANVLTFGAGSRLTVL.

This rearrangement joins TRBV6-6 to TRBJ2-7; TRBD1 matches 8 bases. The CDR3 runs to 14 residues. Per the germline V gene, CDR1 is MNHNY and CDR2 is SVGAGI (reference sequence). After removal of 6 bases from V and 5 bases from J, the junction contained 9 bases not matched to a gene. CDR3 sequence: CASSRQGSGNEQYF. CDR3 bases: TGTGCCAGCAGCAGACAGGGGTCGGGGAACGAGCAGTACTTC.